The TCR beta chain described here comes from a study of T cells after yellow fever vaccination. TCRdb processed the 5' RACE reads anew with MiXCR; each CDR3 protein has one entry. The sample shows 620,000 or so distinct CDR3 sequences, 9% to 15% of them seen only once. This clonotype was detected many times. Trimming cost V 6 bases and J 2 bases; bases outside gene matches: 4. From germline, CDR1 is SNHLY and CDR2 FYNNEI. This CDR3 has 13 amino acids. This TCR was recovered from a man aged 30 to 45 who received the YFV17D yellow fever vaccine. V is TRBV2 and J is TRBJ2-7, with TRBD2 identical over 7 bases. Sequences were derived from PBMCs, sampled on the day of the yellow fever booster vaccination. CDR3 in amino acids: CASSGGKAYEQYF. The CDR3, as DNA: TGTGCCAGCAGCGGGGGGAAGGCCTACGAGCAGTACTTC.